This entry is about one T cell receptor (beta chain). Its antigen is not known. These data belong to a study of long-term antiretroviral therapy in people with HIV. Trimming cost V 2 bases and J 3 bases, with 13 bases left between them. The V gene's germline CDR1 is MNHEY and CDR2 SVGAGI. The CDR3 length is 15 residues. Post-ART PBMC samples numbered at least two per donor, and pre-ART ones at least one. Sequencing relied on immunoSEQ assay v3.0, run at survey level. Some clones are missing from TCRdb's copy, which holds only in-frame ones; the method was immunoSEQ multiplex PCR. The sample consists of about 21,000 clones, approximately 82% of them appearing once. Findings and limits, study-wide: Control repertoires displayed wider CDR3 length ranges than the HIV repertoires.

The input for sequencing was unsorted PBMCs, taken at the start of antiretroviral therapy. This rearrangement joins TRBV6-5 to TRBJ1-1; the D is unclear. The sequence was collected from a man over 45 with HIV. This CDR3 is CASSYEFSPDTEAFF. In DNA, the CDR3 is TGTGCCAGCAGTTACGAATTCTCTCCGGACACTGAAGCTTTCTTT.